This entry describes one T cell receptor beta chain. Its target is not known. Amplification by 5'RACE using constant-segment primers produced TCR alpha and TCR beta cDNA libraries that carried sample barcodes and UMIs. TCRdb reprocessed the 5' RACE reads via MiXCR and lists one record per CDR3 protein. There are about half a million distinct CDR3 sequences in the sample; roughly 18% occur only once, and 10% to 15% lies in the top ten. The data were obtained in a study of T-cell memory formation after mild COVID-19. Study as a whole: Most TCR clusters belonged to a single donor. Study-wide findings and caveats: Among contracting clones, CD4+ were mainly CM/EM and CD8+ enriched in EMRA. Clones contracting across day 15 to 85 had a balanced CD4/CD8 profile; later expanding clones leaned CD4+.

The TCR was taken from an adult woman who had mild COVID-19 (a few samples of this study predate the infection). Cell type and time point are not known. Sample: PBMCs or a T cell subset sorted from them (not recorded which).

The CDR3 DNA sequence: TGTGCCAGCGCGACAGATATTAACTATGGCTACACCTTC. It yields the protein CASATDINYGYTF. The J gene is TRBJ1-2, the V gene TRBV6-1; tentative D call: TRBD1 (5 bases). This CDR3 spans 13 amino acids. CDR1 MNHNS and CDR2 SASEGT come from the germline V gene. Trimming took 8 bases from V and 1 from J, leaving 11 bases between them.